The 11 T cell receptor beta chains below come from one sample, sequenced in a study of blood T cell repertoires in COVID-19. Assay used: immunoSEQ multiplex PCR; TCRdb lists only in-frame clones, some missing. The sample has about 80,000 clones; 84% are singletons. The sequenced sample consisted of peripheral blood. Receptors originate from a man over 45 with acute or convalescent COVID-19.

This clone was seen once. V and J are TRBV5-1 and TRBJ2-3, with D tentatively TRBD2 (5 bases). The CDR3 is made up of 14 amino acids. Germline CDR1 reads SGHRS; CDR2 reads YFSETQ. Trimming pared 0 bases from V and 7 bases from J, leaving 12 bases between. CDR3 amino acids: CASSLAYGVNTQYF. CDR3 nucleotides: TGCGCCAGCAGCTTGGCCTACGGGGTAAATACGCAGTATTTT.

This sequence joins TRBV24-1 and TRBJ2-1; maybe TRBD1 (6 bases). The germline gives CDR1 KGHDR, CDR2 SFDVKD. The CDR3 consists of 13 residues. With 9 bases removed from V and 0 bases from J, the gap between germline ends came to 8 bases. Written as DNA, the CDR3 is TGTGCCACCCAGGGGTCCTCCTACAATGAGCAGTTCTTC. It yields the protein CATQGSSYNEQFF.

This chain links TRBV7-3 with TRBJ1-6; 8 bases align to TRBD1. The CDR3 is 15 residues long. Trimming cost V 4 bases and J 6 bases; bases outside gene matches: 5. The germline gives CDR1 SGHTA, CDR2 FQGTGA. The CDR3 loop reads CASSSGTGLNSPLHF. As DNA, the CDR3 is TGTGCCAGCAGCTCCGGGACAGGCCTTAATTCACCCCTCCACTTT.

The V and J genes are TRBV6-5 and TRBJ1-2; TRBD1 aligns across 7 bases. Trimming cost V 4 bases and J 3 bases; bases outside gene matches: 11. The CDR3 has 16 residues. Germline V gene sequence: CDR1 MNHEY, CDR2 SVGAGI. CDR3 in amino acids: CASSFFPPDRDYGYTF. The CDR3 coding sequence is TGTGCCAGCAGTTTTTTTCCCCCCGACAGGGACTATGGCTACACCTTC.

This clone was observed a few times. This sequence joins TRBV14 and TRBJ2-5, with no clear D. From germline, CDR1 is SGHDN and CDR2 FVKESK. This CDR3 has 13 amino acids. V dropped 5 bases and J dropped 4 bases, with 11 bases sitting between them. CDR3 nucleotide sequence: TGTGCCAGCAGCGAACCAAGCTTAGAGACCCAGTACTTC. As protein: CASSEPSLETQYF.

This rearrangement joins TRBV27 to TRBJ1-2; 7 bases are shared with TRBD1. The CDR3 totals 14 residues. Germline-derived CDR1 and CDR2 are MNHEY and SMNVEV (reference sequence). The V segment lost 6 bases and the J segment 5 bases; nucleotides outside the gene matches: 9. CDR3 coding DNA: TGTGCCAGCAGCCGAGGACAGGCGTCATATGGCTACACCTTC. Residues: CASSRGQASYGYTF.

This rearrangement joins TRBV7-9 to TRBJ2-3; 9 nucleotides agree with TRBD2. Per the germline V gene, CDR1 is SEHNR and CDR2 is FQNEAQ (reference sequence). Losses at the gene ends were 5 bases for V and 2 bases for J; bases not matched to a gene: 8. This CDR3 region has 16 residues. The CDR3: CASSPRLADLTDTQYF. The CDR3 DNA sequence: TGTGCCAGCAGCCCAAGACTAGCGGACCTCACAGATACGCAGTATTTT.

The CDR3 DNA sequence: TGTGCCACCAGCGGGGGGGCTTTAGATACGCAGTATTTT. This encodes CATSGGALDTQYF. J is TRBJ2-3 and V is TRBV28; 10 nucleotides align to TRBD2. Germline CDR1 is MDHEN and CDR2 is SYDVKM. J gave up 5 bases and V 10 bases, and 6 bases lay outside the gene matches. The CDR3 covers 13 residues.

The chain links TRBV18 to TRBJ2-5; 13 bases match TRBD2. There are 17 residues in the CDR3. J was trimmed by 5 bases and V by 3 bases; bases with no gene match: 9. In germline, CDR1 is KGHSH, CDR2 LQKENI. The CDR3 reads CASSPSPRLAGGETQYF. Written as DNA, the CDR3 is TGTGCCAGCTCACCCTCCCCCAGACTAGCGGGGGGTGAGACCCAGTACTTC.

This chain uses TRBV28 with TRBJ2-7, with D unclear. The V end was cut by 8 bases, the J end by 2 bases, with 13 bases between. Germline lookup yields CDR1 MDHEN and CDR2 SYDVKM. The length of the CDR3 is 13 residues. CDR3 coding DNA: TGTGCCAGCCAATCGCCCCCAGCCTACGAGCAGTACTTC. This codes for CASQSPPAYEQYF.

This clone turned up a few times. This chain joins TRBV5-4 and TRBJ2-2, with 7 bases lining up with TRBD2. From germline, CDR1 is SGHNT and CDR2 YYREEE (reference sequence). The CDR3 sequence is 15 residues long. The V gene end was trimmed by 4 bases and the J gene end by 2 bases; junction bases not matched to a gene: 5. The CDR3 bases are TGTGCCAGCAGCATGATAGCGGGTAACACCGGGGAGCTGTTTTTT. As protein: CASSMIAGNTGELFF.